Listed below are T cell receptor beta chains from one sample, sequenced in a study of blood T cell repertoires in COVID-19. TCRdb keeps only in-frame clones here, not all; method: immunoSEQ multiplex PCR. The repertoire holds fewer than 150,000 clones, more than 70% seen once, with around 13% in the top ten. Sample: peripheral blood. The receptors derive from a woman aged 30 to 39 who had recovered from COVID-19. CDR3s include the opening cysteine and the closing phenylalanine or tryptophan. Fields, in order: J gene, V gene, D gene, clone size, CDR3 protein, CDR3 DNA. A D gene is named only where the DNA matches it firmly. Part of the rows lack a size; the others show once, few, many or a class for expanded clones.

>TRBJ2-2|TRBV7-3|-|-
CASSPRTQGHGELFF
TGTGCCAGCAGCCCCCGGACACAAGGTCACGGGGAGCTGTTTTTT
>TRBJ1-2|TRBV6-5|-|many
CASSYSGGAAGYTF
TGTGCCAGCAGTTACTCGGGGGGGGCGGCTGGCTACACCTTC
>TRBJ2-1|TRBV19|-|once
CASRNQGFNEQFF
TGTGCCAGTCGGAACCAGGGATTCAATGAGCAGTTCTTC
>TRBJ2-3|TRBV6-5|TRBD2|-
CASSLDGGRGNTQYF
TGTGCCAGCAGTCTCGACGGCGGGAGAGGGAATACGCAGTATTTT
>TRBJ1-4|TRBV5-4|TRBD1|once
CASSSGQGTNEKLFF
TGTGCCAGCAGCTCGGGACAGGGAACTAATGAAAAACTGTTTTTT
>TRBJ2-1|TRBV10-1|-|once
CASVTRMNEQFF
TGCGCCAGCGTGACTCGTATGAATGAGCAGTTCTTC
>TRBJ2-3|TRBV28|-|few
CASSSERGTDTQYF
TGTGCCAGCAGTTCGGAGCGGGGCACAGATACGCAGTATTTT
>TRBJ1-3|TRBV5-1|-|-
CASREGQRVSGNTIYF
TGCGCCAGCAGAGAAGGACAGCGAGTCTCTGGAAACACCATATATTTT
>TRBJ1-2|TRBV5-6|-|-
CASSGRQANYGYTF
TGTGCCAGCAGCGGACGACAGGCTAACTATGGCTACACCTTC
>TRBJ1-2|TRBV28|-|-
CASSPQGYGYTF
TGTGCCAGCAGTCCGCAGGGATATGGCTACACCTTC
>TRBJ1-5|TRBV6-5|-|-
CASIGREPTQPQHF
TGTGCCAGCATTGGAAGGGAGCCAACTCAGCCCCAGCATTTT
>TRBJ1-1|TRBV7-9|TRBD1|-
CASSRGDRGAFF
TGTGCCAGCAGCAGAGGGGACAGGGGAGCTTTCTTT
>TRBJ2-5|TRBV2|TRBD1|-
CASSSHAGTDPQYF
TGTGCCAGCAGTAGTCACGCCGGGACAGATCCCCAGTACTTC
>TRBJ1-5|TRBV15|-|once
CATSKNTDTNQPQHF
TGTGCCACCAGCAAGAACACCGACACCAATCAGCCCCAGCATTTT
>TRBJ1-2|TRBV27|-|-
CASSLKGANYGYTF
TGTGCCAGCAGTTTAAAGGGAGCTAACTATGGCTACACCTTC
>TRBJ1-1|TRBV20-1|TRBD1|-
CSASSWAGGTEAFF
TGCAGTGCTAGTAGCTGGGCAGGGGGAACTGAAGCTTTCTTT
>TRBJ2-1|TRBV30|TRBD1|-
CAWSTGTGGEQFF
TGTGCCTGGAGTACCGGGACAGGAGGGGAGCAGTTCTTC
>TRBJ2-7|TRBV4-1|TRBD2|-
CASSQETAGASWEQYF
TGCGCCAGCAGCCAAGAAACAGCGGGGGCCTCTTGGGAGCAGTACTTC
>TRBJ2-1|TRBV5-1|TRBD2|-
CASSPTSGGRWNEQFF
TGCGCCAGCAGCCCCACTAGCGGGGGGCGGTGGAATGAGCAGTTCTTC
>TRBJ2-5|TRBV5-1|TRBD1|-
CASSLARTGGPQETQYF
TGCGCCAGCAGCTTGGCCCGGACAGGGGGTCCCCAAGAGACCCAGTACTTC
>TRBJ2-1|TRBV7-8|TRBD2|once
CASSSGGSGSFGEQFF
TGTGCCAGCAGCTCCGGCGGTAGCGGGAGTTTTGGTGAGCAGTTCTTC
>TRBJ2-7|TRBV6-1|-|-
CASSGKWGGSSYEQYF
TGTGCCAGCAGTGGGAAGTGGGGCGGCTCCTCCTACGAGCAGTACTTC